This TCR beta chain emerged from a study of T-cell memory formation after mild COVID-19. TCRdb redid the calling of the 5' RACE reads with MiXCR, one entry per CDR3 protein. This table holds tens of thousands of distinct CDR3 sequences, about 7.3% found once. Trimming took 2 bases from V and 0 from J, leaving 15 bases between them. Per the germline V gene, CDR1 is SGHRS and CDR2 is YFSETQ. This CDR3 spans 16 amino acids. Specimen: PBMCs or a T cell subset sorted from them (not recorded which). This chain connects TRBV5-1 to TRBJ2-7; tentatively, D is TRBD1 (5 bases). The clonotype comes from a man younger than 30 who had mild COVID-19 (a few samples of this study predate the infection). Cell type and time point are not known. This CDR3 reads CASSFGQGSSSYEQYF. The DNA of the CDR3 is TGCGCCAGCAGCTTCGGTCAGGGTTCCAGCTCCTACGAGCAGTACTTC. Based on the CDR3 plus reference TRBV5-1 and TRBJ2-7, the full variable domain is KAGVTQTPRYLIKTRGQQVTLSCSPISGHRSVSWYQQTPGQGLQFLFEYFSETQRNKGNFPGRFSGRQFSNSRSEMNVSTLELGDSALYLCASSFGQGSSSYEQYFGPGTRLTVT.